The source of this TCR beta chain is a study of T cell responses to AZD1222 COVID-19 vaccine. Study results and limitations: The donor group comprised mostly white British people and more females; the analysis possibly underestimated clonal diversity. Samples come after the peak T cell response, not at day 14. With dominance at 160-218 and 743-854, vaccine-associated CD4 TCRs spanned spike.

As concerns this clone: The target antigen is unknown.

Sequencing used immunoSEQ multiplex PCR; TCRdb keeps in-frame clones, though not all of them. Of tens of thousands of clones in the sample, more than 85% were seen once. The receptor's source is an adult in good health. The sample here was peripheral blood, taken on day 0 of AZD1222 vaccination.

The CDR3 bases are TGTGCCAGCAGTCCCGGGACCGCTAGCAATCAGCCCCAGCATTTT. It yields the protein CASSPGTASNQPQHF. The chain carries TRBV6-5 and TRBJ1-5; D is perhaps TRBD1 (5 bases). The CDR3 is 15 amino acids. V was clipped by 5 bases and J by 0 bases, with 11 bases between them. The germline gives CDR1 MNHEY, CDR2 SVGAGI.